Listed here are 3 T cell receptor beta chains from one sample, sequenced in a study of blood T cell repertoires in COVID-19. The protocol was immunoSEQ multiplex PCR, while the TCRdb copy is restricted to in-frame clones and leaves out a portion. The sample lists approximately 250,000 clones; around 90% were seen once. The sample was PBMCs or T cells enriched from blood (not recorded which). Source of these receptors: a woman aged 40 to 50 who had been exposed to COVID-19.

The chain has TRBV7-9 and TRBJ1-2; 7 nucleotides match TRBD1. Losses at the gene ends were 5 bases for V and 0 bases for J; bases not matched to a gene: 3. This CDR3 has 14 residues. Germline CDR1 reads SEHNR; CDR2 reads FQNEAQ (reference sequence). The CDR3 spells CASSTTGANYGYTF. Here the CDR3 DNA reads TGTGCCAGCAGCACTACAGGGGCTAACTATGGCTACACCTTC. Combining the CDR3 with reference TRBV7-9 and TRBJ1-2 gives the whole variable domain DTGVSQNPRHKITKRGQNVTFRCDPISEHNRLYWYRQTLGQGPEFLTYFQNEAQLEKSRLLSDRFSAERPKGSFSTLEIQRTEQGDSAMYLCASSTTGANYGYTFGSGTRLTVV.

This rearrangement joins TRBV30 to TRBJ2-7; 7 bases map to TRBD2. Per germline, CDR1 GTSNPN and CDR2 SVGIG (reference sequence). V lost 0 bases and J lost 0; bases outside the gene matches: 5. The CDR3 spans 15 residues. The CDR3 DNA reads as TGTGCCTGGAGTGTAAGGCGGGGGTACTCCTACGAGCAGTACTTC. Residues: CAWSVRRGYSYEQYF.

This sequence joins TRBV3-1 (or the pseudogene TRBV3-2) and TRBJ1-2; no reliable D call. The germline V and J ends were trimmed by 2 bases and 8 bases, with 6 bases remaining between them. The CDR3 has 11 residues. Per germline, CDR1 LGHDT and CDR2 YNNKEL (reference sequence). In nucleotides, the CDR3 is TGTGCCAGCAGCCAACAGAAAGGCTACACCTTC. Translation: CASSQQKGYTF.